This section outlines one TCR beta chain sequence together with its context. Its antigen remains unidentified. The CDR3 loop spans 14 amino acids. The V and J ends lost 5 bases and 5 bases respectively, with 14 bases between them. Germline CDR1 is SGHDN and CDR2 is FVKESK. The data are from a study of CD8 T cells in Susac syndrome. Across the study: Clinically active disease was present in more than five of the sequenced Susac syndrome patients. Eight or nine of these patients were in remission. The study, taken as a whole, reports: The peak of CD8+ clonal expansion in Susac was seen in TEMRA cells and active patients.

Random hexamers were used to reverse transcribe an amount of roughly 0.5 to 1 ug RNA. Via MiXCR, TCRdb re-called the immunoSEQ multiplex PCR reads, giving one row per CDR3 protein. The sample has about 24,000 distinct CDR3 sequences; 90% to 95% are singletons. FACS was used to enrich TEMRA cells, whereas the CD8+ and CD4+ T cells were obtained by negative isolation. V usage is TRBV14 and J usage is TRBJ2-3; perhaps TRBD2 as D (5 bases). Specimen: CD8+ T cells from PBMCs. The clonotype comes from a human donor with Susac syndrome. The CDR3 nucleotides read TGTGCCAGCAGCGTGGAGGAGAATGGAGATACGCAGTATTTT. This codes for CASSVEENGDTQYF.